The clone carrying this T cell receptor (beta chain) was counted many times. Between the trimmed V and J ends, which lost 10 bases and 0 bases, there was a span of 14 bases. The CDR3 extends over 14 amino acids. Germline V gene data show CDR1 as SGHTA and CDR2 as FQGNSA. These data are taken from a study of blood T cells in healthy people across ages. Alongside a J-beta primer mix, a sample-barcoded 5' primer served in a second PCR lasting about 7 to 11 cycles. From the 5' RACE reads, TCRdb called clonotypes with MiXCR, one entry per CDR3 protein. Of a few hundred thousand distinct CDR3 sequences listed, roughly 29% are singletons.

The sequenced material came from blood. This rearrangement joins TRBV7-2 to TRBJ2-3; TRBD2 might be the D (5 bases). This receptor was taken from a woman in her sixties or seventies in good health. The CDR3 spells CATESGVSTDTQYF. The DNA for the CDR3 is TGTGCCACCGAAAGCGGAGTTAGCACAGATACGCAGTATTTT. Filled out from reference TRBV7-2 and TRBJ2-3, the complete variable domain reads GAGVSQSPSNKVTEKGKDVELRCDPISGHTALYWYRQSLGQGLEFLIYFQGNSAPDKSGLPSDRFSAERTGGSVSTLTIQRTQQEDSAVYLCATESGVSTDTQYFGPGTRLTVL.